The 28 T cell receptor beta chains reported below all come from one sample, sequenced in a study of identical twins. A single record per CDR3 protein comes from TCRdb applying MiXCR to the 5' RACE reads. The table includes around 290,000 distinct CDR3 sequences, around 9.7% detected once. The sample was also linked to a second study, of yellow fever vaccine responses in identical twins.

The sequencing input was CD8+ T cells sorted from blood. These receptors all stem from a woman under 30 in good health.

This clonotype appeared many times. J is TRBJ1-1 and V is TRBV16; D is uncertain. The CDR3 spans 13 residues. CDR1 is KGHSY, CDR2 FQNENV, per germline. Trimming took 1 base from V and 4 from J, leaving 7 bases between them. CDR3 DNA: TGTGCCAGCAGCCAATTCCTGGGCACTGAAGCTTTCTTT. Translated, it gives CASSQFLGTEAFF. Full variable domain (remainder filled in from reference TRBV16 and TRBJ1-1): GEEVAQTPKHLVRGEGQKAKLYCAPIKGHSYVFWYQQVLKNEFKFLISFQNENVFDETGMPKERFSAKCLPNSPCSLEIQATKLEDSAVYFCASSQFLGTEAFFGQGTRLTVV.

This clonotype has ten or more counts. The rearrangement links TRBV20-1 to TRBJ1-5; no clear D gene. Trimming pared 7 bases from V and 1 base from J, leaving 5 bases between. The germline V gene encodes CDR1 DFQATT and CDR2 SNEGSKA (reference sequence). CDR3 length: 11 amino acids. The DNA for the CDR3 is TGCAGTGAAGAGAGCAATCAGCCCCAGCATTTT. It encodes CSEESNQPQHF.

Remarks on this clonotype: Mismatch with germline at one junction end may stem from a read error. This chain connects TRBV14 to TRBJ2-3; TRBD2 matches 7 bases. CDR3 length: 16 amino acids. From germline, CDR1 is SGHDN and CDR2 FVKESK. CDR3 sequence (DNA): TGTGCCAGCTGCCAAGAAGCTCTCCTAGCGGCAGATACGCAGTATTTT. The encoded protein is CASCQEALLAADTQYF.

V is TRBV15 and J is TRBJ1-4; no reliable D call. The V end was cut by 2 bases, the J end by 8 bases, with 12 bases between. Germline assignment: CDR1 LNHNV and CDR2 YYDKDF (reference sequence). The CDR3 runs to 14 residues. For the CDR3, the DNA is TGTGCCACCAGCAGAACCGATCGAGAGGAAAAACTGTTTTTT. Translating gives CATSRTDREEKLFF.

The chain carries TRBV2 and TRBJ1-1; unclear D gene. CDR3 length: 12 amino acids. From germline, CDR1 is SNHLY and CDR2 FYNNEI. The ends were cut back, 2 bases at V and 8 bases at J, with 9 bases in the middle. CDR3 bases: TGTGCCAGCAGTGAAAGGGTAGGGGAAGCTTTCTTT. It specifies CASSERVGEAFF.

This clonotype was counted ten times or more. The gene calls are TRBV4-3 and TRBJ1-4; D remains unclear. Germline V gene data show CDR1 as LGHNA and CDR2 as YSLEER. Trimming shortened V by 5 bases and J by 8 bases, and 15 bases separated the two germline ends. The CDR3 has 14 amino acids. In DNA, the CDR3 is TGCGCCAGCAGCTCCCGGAACCCGACGGAAAAACTGTTTTTT. This gives the protein CASSSRNPTEKLFF.

V and J are TRBV7-9 and TRBJ1-3; the D is unclear. The CDR3 extends over 16 amino acids. V lost 1 base to trimming and J lost 2 bases, with 12 bases between them. CDR1 and CDR2 from the germline V gene are SEHNR and FQNEAQ (reference sequence). This chain's CDR3 is CASSLVALKAGNTIYF. Written as DNA, the CDR3 is TGTGCCAGCAGCTTAGTCGCATTAAAGGCTGGAAACACCATATATTTT.

The rearrangement links TRBV6-1 to TRBJ2-3; perhaps TRBD2 as D (6 bases). Germline V gene lookup returns CDR1 MNHNS and CDR2 SASEGT. This CDR3 has 16 amino acids. V was trimmed by 5 bases and J by 0 bases, leaving 15 bases between them. The CDR3 bases are TGTGCCAGCAGTCCAGAGTTGAGCGGGAGCACAGATACGCAGTATTTT. Translated: CASSPELSGSTDTQYF.

This clonotype was detected ten times or more. The chain employs TRBV25-1 and TRBJ2-5, with D tentatively TRBD2 (5 bases). Germline lookup yields CDR1 MGHDK and CDR2 SYGVNS. V was pared by 3 bases and J by 6 bases, with 14 bases between. The CDR3 runs 14 residues. The CDR3 region is CASSEEVQGKTQYF. The CDR3 DNA reads TGTGCCAGCAGTGAGGAGGTCCAAGGAAAGACCCAGTACTTC.

This clonotype was detected a few times. The gene calls are TRBV4-3 and TRBJ2-1, with 8 bases fitting TRBD2. CDR1 LGHNA and CDR2 YSLEER come from the germline V gene. V dropped 0 bases and J dropped 5; count of bases not matched to a gene: 6. This CDR3 is 16 amino acids long. As DNA, the CDR3 is TGCGCCAGCAGCCAAGAACGAGGACTAGCCAACAATGAGCAGTTCTTC. Its protein is CASSQERGLANNEQFF.

V usage is TRBV4-2 and J usage is TRBJ2-7; TRBD2 might be the D (6 bases). The V gene's germline CDR1 is LGHNA and CDR2 YNFKEQ. The V gene lost 0 bases and the J gene lost 0 bases, with 15 bases spanning the gap. This CDR3 region has 17 residues. The CDR3 loop reads CASSQDMAGRGSYEQYF. Written as DNA, the CDR3 is TGTGCCAGCAGCCAAGATATGGCAGGGCGGGGCTCCTACGAGCAGTACTTC.

The rearrangement links TRBV28 to TRBJ2-7; 8 bases agree with TRBD2. The J segment lost 1 base and the V segment lost 1 base, leaving 3 bases of the junction unmatched. Per the germline V gene, CDR1 is MDHEN and CDR2 is SYDVKM. The CDR3 is made up of 15 amino acids. CDR3 loop: CASSLSGTSSYEQYF. In nucleotides, the CDR3 is TGTGCCAGCAGTTTATCCGGGACTAGTTCCTACGAGCAGTACTTC.

V gene TRBV10-1 combines with J gene TRBJ2-2; TRBD1 might be the D (5 bases). The CDR3 loop spans 14 amino acids. Germline CDR1 WNHNN, CDR2 SYGVQD (reference sequence). Trimming took off 4 bases at V and 6 bases at J, with 12 bases between the two ends. The CDR3 region has the DNA TGCGCCAGCAGTGGTGCAGGGTCGGCCGGGGAGCTGTTTTTT. Translation: CASSGAGSAGELFF.

There are many counts of this clonotype. The chain employs TRBV4-1 and TRBJ2-7; D is ambiguous. Germline values: CDR1 MGHRA, CDR2 YSYEKL. The CDR3 covers 13 residues. The V gene lost 1 base and the J gene lost 3 bases, with 7 bases spanning the gap. CDR3 sequence: CASSQVESYEQYF. The DNA for the CDR3 is TGCGCCAGCAGCCAAGTGGAGAGCTACGAGCAGTACTTC.

This clonotype was seen more than once but under ten times. V usage is TRBV7-2 and J usage is TRBJ2-1; D is possibly TRBD1 or TRBD2 (6 bases each). Germline assignment: CDR1 SGHTA and CDR2 FQGNSA. Trimming stripped 5 bases from V and 3 bases from J, with 17 bases between. CDR3 length: 16 residues. The CDR3 reads CASSPLGGPFYNEQFF. In nucleotides, the CDR3 is TGTGCCAGCAGCCCCCTAGGGGGGCCATTCTACAATGAGCAGTTCTTC.

The CDR3 here is CSVEVTSGWTGELFF. The CDR3 DNA reads TGCAGCGTTGAAGTAACTAGCGGGTGGACCGGGGAGCTGTTTTTT. This chain joins TRBV29-1 and TRBJ2-2; 9 nucleotides match TRBD2. Germline CDR1 is SQVTM and CDR2 is ANQGSEA. The CDR3 runs to 15 residues. V lost 1 base to trimming and J lost 5 bases; unmatched junction nucleotides: 5.

This clonotype was counted a few times. The rearrangement uses TRBV7-6 and TRBJ2-7, with TRBD2 matching over 9 bases. The germline CDR1 and CDR2 sequences are SGHVS and FNYEAQ. Trimming took 1 base from V and 2 from J; bases not matched to a gene: 3. The CDR3 length is 15 residues. The CDR3, as DNA: TGTGCCAGCAGCTTAGAGGCTAGCGGGACCTACGAGCAGTACTTC. Protein product: CASSLEASGTYEQYF.

The chain joins TRBV7-9 to TRBJ2-4, with 9 bases matching TRBD1. The CDR3 contains 17 residues. Germline CDR1 and CDR2: SEHNR and FQNEAQ (reference sequence). V shed 5 bases and J 0 bases; nucleotides not matched to a gene: 8. CDR3 protein: CASSGRTGDLAKNIQYF. The CDR3 DNA is TGTGCCAGCAGCGGGCGGACAGGGGATCTAGCCAAAAACATTCAGTACTTC.

Many counts were recorded for this clonotype. The rearrangement links TRBV18 to TRBJ2-5, with D perhaps matching TRBD2 (6 bases). This CDR3 is 15 amino acids long. CDR1 and CDR2 from the germline V gene are KGHSH and LQKENI. Trimming pared 3 bases from V and 6 bases from J, leaving 17 bases between. CDR3 protein: CASSPLGRRVKTQYF. CDR3 DNA: TGTGCCAGCTCACCCCTAGGGAGGCGAGTGAAGACCCAGTACTTC.

At least ten counts were recorded for this clonotype. This chain connects TRBV7-9 to TRBJ2-1; 11 positions match TRBD2. V lost 5 bases to trimming and J lost 7 bases; unmatched junction nucleotides: 7. Germline loops: CDR1 SEHNR, CDR2 FQNEAQ (reference sequence). This CDR3 contains 15 residues. The CDR3 loop is CASSNSGRAGNEQFF. Written as DNA, the CDR3 is TGTGCCAGCAGCAATAGCGGGAGGGCCGGTAATGAGCAGTTCTTC.

V is TRBV28 and J is TRBJ1-4, with D tentatively TRBD1 (6 bases). V was trimmed by 5 bases and J by 8 bases, leaving 15 bases between them. The length of the CDR3 is 14 residues. Per germline, CDR1 MDHEN and CDR2 SYDVKM. The CDR3 sequence is CASSPRQVGEKLFF. The CDR3 nucleotides read TGTGCCAGCAGTCCGAGACAGGTTGGAGAAAAACTGTTTTTT.

This clonotype was counted ten times or more. The V call is TRBV7-8, the J call TRBJ2-3, with D perhaps assigned TRBD1 or TRBD2 (5 bases each). The CDR3 extends over 16 amino acids. The germline gives CDR1 SGHVS, CDR2 FQNEAQ. Trimming pared 3 bases from V and 2 bases from J, leaving 15 bases between. CDR3 nucleotide sequence: TGTGCCAGCAGCTTCCTCTGGGACGGAAACACAGATACGCAGTATTTT. Amino acid sequence: CASSFLWDGNTDTQYF. Full variable domain (remainder filled in from reference TRBV7-8 and TRBJ2-3): GAGVSQSPRYKVAKRGQDVALRCDPISGHVSLFWYQQALGQGPEFLTYFQNEAQLDKSGLPSDRFFAERPEGSVSTLKIQRTQQEDSAVYLCASSFLWDGNTDTQYFGPGTRLTVL.

This clonotype showed up many times. The gene calls are TRBV4-3 and TRBJ2-7; D is perhaps TRBD1 or TRBD2 (5 bases each). The CDR3 has 17 residues. Trimming removed 2 bases from V and 2 bases from J, with 19 bases in between. The germline V gene encodes CDR1 LGHNA and CDR2 YSLEER. The CDR3 is CASSQNYEGYQTYEQYF. CDR3 nucleotides: TGCGCCAGCAGCCAAAATTATGAGGGGTATCAGACCTACGAGCAGTACTTC.

This clonotype was picked up a small number of times. The chain recombines TRBV6-2 or TRBV6-3 with TRBJ2-3; D uncertain. Looked up from germline, CDR1 is MNHEY and CDR2 is SVGEGT. V was clipped by 5 bases and J by 4 bases, with 16 bases between them. The CDR3 is 15 residues long. This chain's CDR3 is CASSLLINQPDTQYF. DNA for the CDR3: TGTGCCAGCAGTCTACTTATCAACCAGCCAGATACGCAGTATTTT.

The chain uses TRBV7-9 and TRBJ2-5; D is unresolved. Per germline, CDR1 SEHNR and CDR2 FQNEAQ (reference sequence). The CDR3 has 16 amino acids. V lost 3 bases, J lost 1 base, and 15 bases lay in between. CDR3 amino acids: CASSFGAQQVQETQYF. The CDR3 DNA sequence: TGTGCCAGCAGCTTTGGTGCCCAGCAAGTCCAAGAGACCCAGTACTTC. Complete variable domain (other parts from reference TRBV7-9 and TRBJ2-5): DTGVSQNPRHKITKRGQNVTFRCDPISEHNRLYWYRQTLGQGPEFLTYFQNEAQLEKSRLLSDRFSAERPKGSFSTLEIQRTEQGDSAMYLCASSFGAQQVQETQYFGPGTRLLVL.

This clonotype has more than one count but fewer than ten. The chain has TRBV19 and TRBJ2-1; D is ambiguous. The germline V gene encodes CDR1 LNHDA and CDR2 SQIVND (reference sequence). V lost 3 bases, J lost 0 bases, and 6 bases lay in between. The CDR3 is 14 amino acids. The CDR3 protein is CASSMVSSYNEQFF. The DNA for the CDR3 is TGTGCCAGTAGTATGGTGAGCTCCTACAATGAGCAGTTCTTC.

This clonotype turned up a few times. This chain joins TRBV30 and TRBJ2-2; D is unresolved. Trimming left V 7 bases short and J 4 bases short, with 10 bases between. Germline assignment: CDR1 GTSNPN and CDR2 SVGIG (reference sequence). The CDR3 runs 12 residues. DNA of the CDR3: TGTGCCTCCCTCTGGGCCACCGGGGAGCTGTTTTTT. Residues: CASLWATGELFF. Looking up the rest from reference TRBV30 and TRBJ2-2 gives the full variable domain: SQTIHQWPATLVQPVGSPLSLECTVEGTSNPNLYWYRQAAGRGLQLLFYSVGIGQISSEVPQNLSASRPQDRQFILSSKKLLLSDSGFYLCASLWATGELFFGEGSRLTVL.

This chain joins TRBV7-9 and TRBJ1-4; 7 nucleotides match TRBD1. This CDR3 has 16 amino acids. In germline, CDR1 is SEHNR, CDR2 FQNEAQ (reference sequence). The ends lost 3 bases at V and 4 bases at J; junction bases unmatched: 8. The CDR3 nucleotides read TGTGCCAGCAGCTTGGCACTCGGGACAGTTAATGAAAAACTGTTTTTT. It codes for CASSLALGTVNEKLFF.